This TCR beta chain was observed in a study of stem cell transplantation in POMP-related autoinflammatory disease. Study-level information: Pre-transplant patients had naive-skewed CD4+ T cells and few CD8+ T cells.

Data came from immunoSEQ multiplex PCR; TCRdb stores just in-frame clones and leaves some out. The sample shows tens of thousands of clones, approximately 91% of them seen only once. This clone was counted once. The ends were cut back, 9 bases at V and 4 bases at J, with 18 bases in the middle. The CDR3 consists of 14 residues. Germline V gene sequence: CDR1 MNHEY, CDR2 SVGAGI. The receptor comes from a human patient with POMP-related autoinflammation and immune dysregulation (PRAID). The graft donor may have contributed some T cells. The source was CD4+ T cells from PBMCs, collected after stem cell transplantation. The V and J genes are TRBV6-5 and TRBJ1-1; D is perhaps TRBD1 (6 bases). CDR3 region: CASRDGGRITEAFF. CDR3 DNA sequence: TGTGCCAGTAGGGATGGGGGGCGAATCACTGAAGCTTTCTTT.